This TCR beta chain stems from a study of molecular identifiers for immune sequencing clone quantification. Study overall: Four of five splits of RNA from 20,000 or 100,000 naive CD8 cells were sequenced in replicates.

Libraries used roughly 18,000 to 1,000,000 sorted naive CD8 T cells and 10%, 30% or 50% RNA input. For naive CD8 T cells, sorting used the CD8+CD4-CCR7+CD45RA+ phenotype. CDR3 size: 18 residues. Per germline, CDR1 SGHAT and CDR2 FQNNGV. V lost 4 bases, J lost 1 base, and 10 bases stayed unmatched. Previously published methods and listed TCR primers were used for the bulk TCR libraries. Using its own MiXCR run on the PCR reads, TCRdb lists one record per CDR3 protein. The sample has some 320,000 distinct CDR3 sequences, roughly 24% seen once. The chain joins TRBV11-2 to TRBJ2-1; 10 bases line up with TRBD2. The sequencing input was naive CD8+ T cells from blood, with Jurkat cell RNA spiked in. Regarding subset: FACS-sorted CD8+CD4-CCR7+CD45RA+ naive T cells. The receptor was derived from a human donor in good health. Some libraries in this study had Jurkat cell RNA spiked in. CDR3 nucleotide sequence: TGTGCCAGCAGCTCGAGACAACTAGCGGGGCCTTCCTACAATGAGCAGTTCTTC. Translating it yields CASSSRQLAGPSYNEQFF.